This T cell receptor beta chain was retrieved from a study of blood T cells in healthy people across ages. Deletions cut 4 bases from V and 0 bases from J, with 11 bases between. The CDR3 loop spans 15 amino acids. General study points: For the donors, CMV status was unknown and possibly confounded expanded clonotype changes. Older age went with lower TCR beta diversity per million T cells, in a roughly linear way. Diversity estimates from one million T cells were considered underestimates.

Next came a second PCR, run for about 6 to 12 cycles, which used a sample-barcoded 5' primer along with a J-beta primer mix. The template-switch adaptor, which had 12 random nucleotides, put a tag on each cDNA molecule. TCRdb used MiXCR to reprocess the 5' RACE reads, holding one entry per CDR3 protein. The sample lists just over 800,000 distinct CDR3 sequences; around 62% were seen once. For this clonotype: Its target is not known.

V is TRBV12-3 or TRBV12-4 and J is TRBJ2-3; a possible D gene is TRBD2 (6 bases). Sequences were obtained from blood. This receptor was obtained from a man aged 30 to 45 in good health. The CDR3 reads CASSSGGSSTDTQYF. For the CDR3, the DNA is TGTGCCAGCAGTTCTGGGGGGTCTAGCACAGATACGCAGTATTTT.